This T cell receptor (beta chain) was profiled in a study of T cell repertoires in cytomegalovirus infection. Study-level background: Selected CMV epitopes included recently identified HLA-C-restricted ones as well as well-studied HLA-B-restricted ones. Public TCR beta signatures marked donors with CMV infection and the matching HLA.

This clonotype was counted a few times. As yet, its antigen is unknown. V lost 5 bases to trimming and J lost 5 bases, with 15 bases between them. This CDR3 comprises 14 residues. From germline, CDR1 is SGHVS and CDR2 FNYEAQ. TCRdb used MiXCR to reprocess the reads, holding one entry per CDR3 protein. The sample has fewer than 950,000 distinct CDR3 sequences, around a third seen once. This specimen was cultured CD8+ T cells from PBMCs, taken from culture after CMV antigen stimulation. This chain connects TRBV7-6 to TRBJ1-1, with D perhaps matching TRBD1 (5 bases). The clonotype was recovered from a human donor in good health (CMV status not recorded). Some clones in this sample may be carry-over from other donors' samples. The CDR3 DNA reads TGTGCCAGCAGCGGAGGCGGGGGAGGTACTGAAGCTTTCTTT. This codes for CASSGGGGGTEAFF.